Below, 11 T cell receptor beta chains from the same sample are listed, as sequenced in a study of regulatory T cells in long-lasting Graves disease. iRepertoire HTBI primers and Arm-PCR of CDR3 regions built TCR beta libraries. A single record per CDR3 protein comes from TCRdb applying MiXCR to the multiplex PCR reads. The sample contains about 530,000 distinct CDR3 sequences, 16% of which appear only once. Time point indicated: newly diagnosed GD, antithyroid drugs for less than 3 months. The TCR library used RNA extracted from PBMCs. These data were likewise used in another study, on T cells in Graves' hyperthyroidism and ophthalmopathy.

Sequencing used peripheral blood mononuclear cells (PBMCs), obtained at new diagnosis, from a patient treated with antithyroid drugs. The receptor source for this set is a woman aged 35-65 years with Graves disease.

This clonotype was counted many times. This rearrangement joins TRBV12-3 or TRBV12-4 to TRBJ2-1; possibly TRBD1 for D (6 bases). Trimming pared 4 bases from V and 4 bases from J, leaving 8 bases between. This CDR3 has 13 amino acids. CDR3 loop: CASSWGQYNEQFF. In DNA, the CDR3 is TGTGCCAGCAGTTGGGGACAATACAATGAGCAGTTCTTC.

The table lists this clonotype with many counts. The rearrangement links TRBV3-1 to TRBJ2-1, with TRBD2 as a possible D gene (5 bases). Germline V CDR1 and CDR2: LGHDT, YNNKEL (reference sequence). The CDR3 loop spans 16 amino acids. V lost 3 bases, J lost 0 bases, and 12 bases lay in between. CDR3 region: CASSHTRRSSYNEQFF. The CDR3 DNA follows: TGTGCCAGCAGCCATACTAGGAGGAGCTCCTACAATGAGCAGTTCTTC.

V usage is TRBV19 and J usage is TRBJ2-2, with TRBD2 as a possible D gene (5 bases). Germline V gives CDR1 LNHDA, CDR2 SQIVND (reference sequence). Between the trimmed V and J ends, which lost 3 bases and 4 bases, there was a span of 9 bases. The CDR3 length is 14 residues. The CDR3 sequence is CASSISGSTGELFF. DNA for the CDR3: TGTGCCAGTAGTATCAGTGGGAGCACCGGGGAGCTGTTTTTT.

V gene TRBV13 combines with J gene TRBJ1-3; no clear D gene. Germline CDR1 is PRHDT and CDR2 is FYEKMQ (reference sequence). CDR3 length: 13 residues. V lost 2 bases, J lost 2 bases, and 4 bases lay in between. In nucleotides, the CDR3 is TGTGCCAGCAGCTTACGAGCTGGAAACACCATATATTTT. The encoded protein is CASSLRAGNTIYF. Filled out from reference TRBV13 and TRBJ1-3, the complete variable domain reads AAGVIQSPRHLIKEKRETATLKCYPIPRHDTVYWYQQGPGQDPQFLISFYEKMQSDKGSIPDRFSAQQFSDYHSELNMSSLELGDSALYFCASSLRAGNTIYFGEGSWLTVV.

This clonotype was recorded at least ten times. The chain links TRBV2 to TRBJ2-7; D ambiguous. This CDR3 spans 13 amino acids. CDR1 SNHLY and CDR2 FYNNEI come from the germline V gene. Trimming shortened V by 3 bases and J by 2 bases, and 8 bases separated the two germline ends. CDR3 amino acids: CASSETGTYEQYF. CDR3 in DNA: TGTGCCAGCAGTGAGACTGGAACCTACGAGCAGTACTTC.

In this sample, this clonotype turned up a few times. The CDR3, as DNA: TGCGCCAGCAGCCAAGATCCCGCCGTGGGACTAGCTCCGCCCGGGGAGCAGTACTTC. Translated, it gives CASSQDPAVGLAPPGEQYF. The J gene is TRBJ2-7, the V gene TRBV4-1; TRBD2 agrees at 9 bases. CDR3 length equals 19 residues. Germline assignment: CDR1 MGHRA and CDR2 YSYEKL. With V trimmed by 0 bases and J by 7 bases, 19 bases remained unmatched.

Many counts were recorded for this clonotype. The chain carries TRBV30 and TRBJ1-1; possibly TRBD1 for D (5 bases). The CDR3 sequence is 14 residues long. CDR1 and CDR2 from the germline V gene are GTSNPN and SVGIG (reference sequence). V gave up 5 bases and J gave up 6 bases, with 19 bases separating them. The CDR3 DNA reads as TGTGCCTGGTGGGGGGTCCGACTTTCGTCTGAAGCTTTCTTT. It codes for CAWWGVRLSSEAFF.

This clonotype was observed many times. The J gene is TRBJ1-5, the V gene TRBV2, with D possibly matching TRBD1 (5 bases). Trimming removed 3 bases at V and 4 bases at J, with 13 bases between. Germline V gene sequence: CDR1 SNHLY, CDR2 FYNNEI. The CDR3 contains 15 residues. CDR3 sequence reads: CASSDLGGENQPQHF. CDR3 nucleotides: TGTGCCAGCAGTGATCTGGGGGGGGAGAATCAGCCCCAGCATTTT.

This clonotype occurred a few times. J is TRBJ1-6 and V is TRBV4-1; D is unresolved. This CDR3 has 14 residues. The germline CDR1 and CDR2 sequences are MGHRA and YSYEKL. The germline V and J ends were trimmed by 4 bases and 7 bases, with 11 bases remaining between them. CDR3 DNA: TGCGCCAGCAGCCCTCGGGCCACCAATTCACCCCTCCACTTT. Protein: CASSPRATNSPLHF.

This clonotype has more than one count but fewer than ten. The chain couples TRBV11-3 to TRBJ2-1; 11 bases match TRBD2. CDR1 SGHNT and CDR2 YENEEA come from the germline V gene. After removal of 4 bases from V and 7 bases from J, the junction contained 9 bases not matched to a gene. The CDR3 length is 16 residues. CDR3: CASSYTPLAGGNEQFF. The CDR3, as DNA: TGTGCCAGCAGCTACACCCCTTTAGCGGGGGGGAATGAGCAGTTCTTC.

This clonotype was detected only a few times. V usage is TRBV5-1 and J usage is TRBJ2-2; D tentatively fits TRBD1 or TRBD2 (5 bases each). Between the trimmed V and J ends, which lost 6 bases and 5 bases, there was a span of 17 bases. The germline V gene encodes CDR1 SGHRS and CDR2 YFSETQ. The CDR3 is 15 amino acids. CDR3 coding DNA: TGCGCCAGCAACCCTATGGGGGTAGGGACCGGGGAGCTGTTTTTT. This gives the protein CASNPMGVGTGELFF.